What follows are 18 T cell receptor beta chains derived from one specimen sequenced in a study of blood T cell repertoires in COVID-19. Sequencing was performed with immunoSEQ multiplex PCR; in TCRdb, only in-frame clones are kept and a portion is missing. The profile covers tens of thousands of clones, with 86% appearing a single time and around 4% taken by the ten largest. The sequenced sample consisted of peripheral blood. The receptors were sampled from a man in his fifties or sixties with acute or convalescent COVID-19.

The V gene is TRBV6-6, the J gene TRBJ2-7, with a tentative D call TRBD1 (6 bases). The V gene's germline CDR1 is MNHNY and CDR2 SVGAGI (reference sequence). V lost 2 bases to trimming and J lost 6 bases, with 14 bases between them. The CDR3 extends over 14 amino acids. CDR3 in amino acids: CASSYEGIGGEQYF. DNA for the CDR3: TGTGCCAGCAGTTACGAGGGGATAGGGGGCGAGCAGTACTTC.

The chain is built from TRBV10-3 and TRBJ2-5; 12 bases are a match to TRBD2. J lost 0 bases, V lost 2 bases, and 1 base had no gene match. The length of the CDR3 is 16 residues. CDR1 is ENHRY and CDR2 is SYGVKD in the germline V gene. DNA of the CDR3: TGTGCCATCAGTGAGGGACTAGCGGGGCACCAAGAGACCCAGTACTTC. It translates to CAISEGLAGHQETQYF.

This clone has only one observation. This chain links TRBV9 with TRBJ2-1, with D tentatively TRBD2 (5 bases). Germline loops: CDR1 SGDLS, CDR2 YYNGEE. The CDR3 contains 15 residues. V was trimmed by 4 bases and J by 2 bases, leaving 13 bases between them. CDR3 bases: TGTGCCAGCAGCTTAGATTCCGGGACCTACAATGAGCAGTTCTTC. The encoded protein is CASSLDSGTYNEQFF.

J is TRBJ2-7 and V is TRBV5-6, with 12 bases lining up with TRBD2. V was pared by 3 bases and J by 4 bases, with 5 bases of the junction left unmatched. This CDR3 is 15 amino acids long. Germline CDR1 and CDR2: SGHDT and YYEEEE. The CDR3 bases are TGTGCCAGCAGCTCAAGACTAGCGGGAGTTTACGAGCAGTACTTC. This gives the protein CASSSRLAGVYEQYF. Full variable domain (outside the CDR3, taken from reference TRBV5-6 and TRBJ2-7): DAGVTQSPTHLIKTRGQQVTLRCSPKSGHDTVSWYQQALGQGPQFIFQYYEEEERQRGNFPDRFSGHQFPNYSSELNVNALLLGDSALYLCASSSRLAGVYEQYFGPGTRLTVT.

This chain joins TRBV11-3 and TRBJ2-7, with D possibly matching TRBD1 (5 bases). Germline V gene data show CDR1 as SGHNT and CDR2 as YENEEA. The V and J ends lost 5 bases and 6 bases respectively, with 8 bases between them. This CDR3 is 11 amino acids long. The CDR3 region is CASSPGREQYF. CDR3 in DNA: TGTGCCAGCAGCCCAGGGCGCGAGCAGTACTTC.

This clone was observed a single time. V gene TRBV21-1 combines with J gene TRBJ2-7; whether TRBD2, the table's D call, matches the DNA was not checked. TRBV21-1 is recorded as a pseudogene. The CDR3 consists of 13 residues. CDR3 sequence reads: CASSKTSGREQYF. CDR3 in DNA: TGTGCCAGCAGCAAGACTAGCGGGAGGGAGCAGTACTTC.

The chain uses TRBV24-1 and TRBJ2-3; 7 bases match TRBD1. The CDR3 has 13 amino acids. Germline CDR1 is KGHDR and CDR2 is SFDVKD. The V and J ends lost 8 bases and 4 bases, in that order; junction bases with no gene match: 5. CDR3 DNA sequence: TGTGCCACCAAAGGCAGGGGGTCAGATACGCAGTATTTT. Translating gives CATKGRGSDTQYF.

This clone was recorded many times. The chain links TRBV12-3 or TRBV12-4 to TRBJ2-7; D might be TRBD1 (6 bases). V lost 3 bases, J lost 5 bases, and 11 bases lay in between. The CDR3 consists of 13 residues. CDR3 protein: CASSFGGGNEQYF. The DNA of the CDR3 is TGTGCCAGCAGTTTTGGGGGCGGAAACGAGCAGTACTTC.

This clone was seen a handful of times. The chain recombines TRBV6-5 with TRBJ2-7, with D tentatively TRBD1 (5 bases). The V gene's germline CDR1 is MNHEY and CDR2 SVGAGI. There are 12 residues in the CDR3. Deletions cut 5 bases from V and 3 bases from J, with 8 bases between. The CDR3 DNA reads TGTGCCAGCAGTAGGCAGGGCTACGAGCAGTACTTC. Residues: CASSRQGYEQYF.

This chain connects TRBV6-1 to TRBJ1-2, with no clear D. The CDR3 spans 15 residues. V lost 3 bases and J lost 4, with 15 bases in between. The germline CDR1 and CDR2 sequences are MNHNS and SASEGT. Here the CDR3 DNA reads TGTGCCAGCAGTGACGCGGGGAACGGCTTCTATGGCTACACCTTC. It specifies CASSDAGNGFYGYTF.

DNA for the CDR3: TGTGCCTGGAGTGGGGGACAGATTTATAGCAATCAGCCCCAGCATTTT. As protein: CAWSGGQIYSNQPQHF. The J gene is TRBJ1-5, the V gene TRBV30; 7 bases align to TRBD1. Germline-derived CDR1 and CDR2 are GTSNPN and SVGIG (reference sequence). The V and J ends lost 1 base and 0 bases, in that order; junction bases with no gene match: 6. This CDR3 is built from 16 residues.

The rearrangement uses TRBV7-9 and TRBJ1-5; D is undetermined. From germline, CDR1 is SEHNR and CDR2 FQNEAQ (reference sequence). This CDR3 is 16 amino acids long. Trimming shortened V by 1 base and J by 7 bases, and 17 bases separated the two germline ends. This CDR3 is CASSLEIGGVGQPQHF. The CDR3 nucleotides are TGTGCCAGCAGCTTAGAGATAGGAGGAGTTGGGCAGCCCCAGCATTTT.

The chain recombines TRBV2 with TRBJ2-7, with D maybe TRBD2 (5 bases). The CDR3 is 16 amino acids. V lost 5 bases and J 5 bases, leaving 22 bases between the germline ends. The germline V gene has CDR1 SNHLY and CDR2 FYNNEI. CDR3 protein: CASSFLDPGSVHEQYF. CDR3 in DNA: TGTGCCAGCAGTTTCCTTGACCCGGGATCGGTTCACGAGCAGTACTTC. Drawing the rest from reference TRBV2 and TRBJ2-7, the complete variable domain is EPEVTQTPSHQVTQMGQEVILRCVPISNHLYFYWYRQILGQKVEFLVSFYNNEISEKSEIFDDQFSVERPDGSNFTLKIRSTKLEDSAMYFCASSFLDPGSVHEQYFGPGTRLTVT.

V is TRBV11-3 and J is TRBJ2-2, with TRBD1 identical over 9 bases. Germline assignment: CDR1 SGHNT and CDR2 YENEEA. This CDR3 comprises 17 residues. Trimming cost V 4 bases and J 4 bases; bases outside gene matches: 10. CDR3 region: CASSSRTGAQGTGELFF. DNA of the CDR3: TGTGCCAGCAGCTCACGGACAGGGGCCCAGGGCACCGGGGAGCTGTTTTTT.

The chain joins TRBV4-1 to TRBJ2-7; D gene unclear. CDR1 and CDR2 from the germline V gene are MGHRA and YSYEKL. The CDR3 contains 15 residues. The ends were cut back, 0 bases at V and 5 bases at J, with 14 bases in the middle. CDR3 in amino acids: CASSQDSSIANEQYF. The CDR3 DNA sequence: TGCGCCAGCAGCCAAGATTCTAGTATTGCCAACGAGCAGTACTTC.

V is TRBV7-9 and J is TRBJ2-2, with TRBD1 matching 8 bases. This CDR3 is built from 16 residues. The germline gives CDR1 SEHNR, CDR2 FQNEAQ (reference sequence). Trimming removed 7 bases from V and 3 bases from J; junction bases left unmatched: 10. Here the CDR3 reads CASIPQGVFDTGELFF. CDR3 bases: TGTGCCAGCATCCCACAGGGGGTATTTGACACCGGGGAGCTGTTTTTT.

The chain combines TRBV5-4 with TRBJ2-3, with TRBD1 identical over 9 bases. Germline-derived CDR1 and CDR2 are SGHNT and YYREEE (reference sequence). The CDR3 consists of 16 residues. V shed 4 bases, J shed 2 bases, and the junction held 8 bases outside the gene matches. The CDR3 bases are TGTGCCAGCAGCAGCGCACAGGGGGCGCACACAGATACGCAGTATTTT. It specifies CASSSAQGAHTDTQYF.

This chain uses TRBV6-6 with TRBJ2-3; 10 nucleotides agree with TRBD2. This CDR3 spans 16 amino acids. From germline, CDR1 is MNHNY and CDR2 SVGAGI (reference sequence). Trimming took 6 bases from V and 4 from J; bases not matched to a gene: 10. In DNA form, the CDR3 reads TGTGCCAGCAGCCTCAAGCGGGGGGGCGTGCCAGATACGCAGTATTTT. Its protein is CASSLKRGGVPDTQYF.